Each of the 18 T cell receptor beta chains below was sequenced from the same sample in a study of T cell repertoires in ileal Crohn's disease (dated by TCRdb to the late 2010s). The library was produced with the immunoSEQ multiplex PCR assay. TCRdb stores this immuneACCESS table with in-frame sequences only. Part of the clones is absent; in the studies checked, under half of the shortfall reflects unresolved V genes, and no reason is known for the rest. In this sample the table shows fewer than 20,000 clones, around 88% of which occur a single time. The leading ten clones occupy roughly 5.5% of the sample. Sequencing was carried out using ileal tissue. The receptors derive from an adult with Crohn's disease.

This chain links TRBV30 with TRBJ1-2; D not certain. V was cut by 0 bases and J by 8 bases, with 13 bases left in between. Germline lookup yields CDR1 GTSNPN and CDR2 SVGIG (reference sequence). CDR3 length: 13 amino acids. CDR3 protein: CAWSVMAPGGYTF. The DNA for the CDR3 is TGTGCCTGGAGTGTAATGGCTCCAGGCGGCTACACCTTC.

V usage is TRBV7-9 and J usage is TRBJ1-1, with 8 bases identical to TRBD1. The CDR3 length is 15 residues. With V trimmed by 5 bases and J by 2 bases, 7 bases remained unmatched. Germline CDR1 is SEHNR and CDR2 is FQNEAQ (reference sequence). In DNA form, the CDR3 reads TGTGCCAGCAGCGGGAGGACAGGGATCAACACTGAAGCTTTCTTT. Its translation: CASSGRTGINTEAFF.

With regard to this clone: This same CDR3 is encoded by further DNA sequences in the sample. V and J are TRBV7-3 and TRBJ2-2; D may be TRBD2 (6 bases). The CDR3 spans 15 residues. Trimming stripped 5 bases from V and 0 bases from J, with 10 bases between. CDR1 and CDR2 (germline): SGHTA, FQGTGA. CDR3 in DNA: TGTGCCAGCAGCCCCGGACTAACGAACACCGGGGAGCTGTTTTTT. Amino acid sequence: CASSPGLTNTGELFF.

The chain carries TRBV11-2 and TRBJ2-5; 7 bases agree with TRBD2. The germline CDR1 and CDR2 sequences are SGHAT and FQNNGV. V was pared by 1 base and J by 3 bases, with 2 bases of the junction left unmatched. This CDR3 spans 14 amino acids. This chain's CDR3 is CASSLGGTKETQYF. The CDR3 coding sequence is TGTGCCAGCAGCTTAGGGGGGACTAAAGAGACCCAGTACTTC.

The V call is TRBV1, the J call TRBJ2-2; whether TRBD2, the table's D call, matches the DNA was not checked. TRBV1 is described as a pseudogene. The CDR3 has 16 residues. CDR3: CTSSHGNSGGTGELFF. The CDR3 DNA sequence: TGCACCAGCAGCCACGGCAATAGCGGTGGCACCGGGGAGCTGTTTTTT.

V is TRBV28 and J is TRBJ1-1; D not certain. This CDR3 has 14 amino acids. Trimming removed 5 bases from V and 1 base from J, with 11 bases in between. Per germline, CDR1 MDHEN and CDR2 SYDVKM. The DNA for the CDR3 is TGTGCCAGCAGTGCCCTGAGTACGAACACTGAAGCTTTCTTT. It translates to CASSALSTNTEAFF. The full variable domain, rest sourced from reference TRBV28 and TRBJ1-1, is DVKVTQSSRYLVKRTGEKVFLECVQDMDHENMFWYRQDPGLGLRLIYFSYDVKMKEKGDIPEGYSVSREKKERFSLILESASTNQTSMYLCASSALSTNTEAFFGQGTRLTVV.

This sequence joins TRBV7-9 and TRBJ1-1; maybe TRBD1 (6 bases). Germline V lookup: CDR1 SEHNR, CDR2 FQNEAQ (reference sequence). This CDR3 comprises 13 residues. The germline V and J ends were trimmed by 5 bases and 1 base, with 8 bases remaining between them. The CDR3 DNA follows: TGTGCCAGCAGCCCACAGGGGAACACTGAAGCTTTCTTT. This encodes CASSPQGNTEAFF.

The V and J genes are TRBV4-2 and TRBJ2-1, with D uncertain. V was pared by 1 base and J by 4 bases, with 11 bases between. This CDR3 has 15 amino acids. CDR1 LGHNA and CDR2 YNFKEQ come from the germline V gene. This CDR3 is CASSQAADFYNEQFF. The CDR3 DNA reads TGTGCCAGCAGCCAAGCCGCTGACTTTTACAATGAGCAGTTCTTC.

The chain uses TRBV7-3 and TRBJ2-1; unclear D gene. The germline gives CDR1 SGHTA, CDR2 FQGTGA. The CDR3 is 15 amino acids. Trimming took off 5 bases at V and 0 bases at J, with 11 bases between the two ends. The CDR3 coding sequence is TGTGCCAGCAGCCCTTCCCCCAGCTCCTACAATGAGCAGTTCTTC. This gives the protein CASSPSPSSYNEQFF. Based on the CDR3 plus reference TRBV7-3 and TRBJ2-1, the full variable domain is GAGVSQTPSNKVTEKGKYVELRCDPISGHTALYWYRQSLGQGPEFLIYFQGTGAADDSGLPNDRFFAVRPEGSVSTLKIQRTERGDSAVYLCASSPSPSSYNEQFFGPGTRLTVL.

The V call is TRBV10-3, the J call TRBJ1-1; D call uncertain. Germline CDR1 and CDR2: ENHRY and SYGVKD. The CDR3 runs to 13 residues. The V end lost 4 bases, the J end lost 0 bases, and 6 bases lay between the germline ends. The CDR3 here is CAISATVNTEAFF. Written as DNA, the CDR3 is TGTGCCATCAGTGCTACAGTGAACACTGAAGCTTTCTTT.

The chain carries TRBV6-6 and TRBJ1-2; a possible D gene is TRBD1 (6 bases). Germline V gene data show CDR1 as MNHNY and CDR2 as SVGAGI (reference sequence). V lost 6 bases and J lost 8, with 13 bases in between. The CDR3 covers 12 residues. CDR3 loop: CASSRDTSGYTF. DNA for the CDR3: TGTGCCAGCAGCCGGGACACGTCGGGCTACACCTTC.

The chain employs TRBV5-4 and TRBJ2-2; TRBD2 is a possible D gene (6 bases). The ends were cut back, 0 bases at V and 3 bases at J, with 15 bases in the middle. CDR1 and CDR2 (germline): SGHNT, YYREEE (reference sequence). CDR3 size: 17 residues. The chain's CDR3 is CASSLGGRGTHTGELFF. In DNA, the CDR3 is TGTGCCAGCAGCTTGGGGGGCCGCGGGACTCACACCGGGGAGCTGTTTTTT.

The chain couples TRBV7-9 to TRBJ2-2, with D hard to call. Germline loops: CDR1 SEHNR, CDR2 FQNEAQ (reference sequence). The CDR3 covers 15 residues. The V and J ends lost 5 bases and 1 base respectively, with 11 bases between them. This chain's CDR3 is CASSGIDKNTGELFF. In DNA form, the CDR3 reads TGTGCCAGCAGCGGAATCGACAAGAACACCGGGGAGCTGTTTTTT.

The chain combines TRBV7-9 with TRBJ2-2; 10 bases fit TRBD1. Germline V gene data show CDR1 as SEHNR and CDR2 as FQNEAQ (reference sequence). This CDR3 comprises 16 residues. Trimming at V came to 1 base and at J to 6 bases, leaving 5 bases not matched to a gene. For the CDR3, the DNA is TGTGCCAGCAGCTTAGGGGGACAGGGGTTCGCCGGGGAGCTGTTTTTT. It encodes CASSLGGQGFAGELFF.

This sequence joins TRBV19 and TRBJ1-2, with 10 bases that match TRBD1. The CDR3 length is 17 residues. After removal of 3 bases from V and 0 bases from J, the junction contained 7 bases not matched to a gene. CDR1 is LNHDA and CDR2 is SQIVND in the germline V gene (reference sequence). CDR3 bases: TGTGCCAGTAGTATCCGGGACAGGGGCACCCCTAACTATGGCTACACCTTC. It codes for CASSIRDRGTPNYGYTF.

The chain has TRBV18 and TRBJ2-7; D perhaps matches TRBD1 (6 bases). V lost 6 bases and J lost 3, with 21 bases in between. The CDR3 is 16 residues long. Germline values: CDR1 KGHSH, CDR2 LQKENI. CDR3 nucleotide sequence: TGTGCCAGCTCCCCTCCCGGAAGGGGGTCGGGCTACGAGCAGTACTTC. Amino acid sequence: CASSPPGRGSGYEQYF. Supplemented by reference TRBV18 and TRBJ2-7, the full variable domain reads NAGVMQNPRHLVRRRGQEARLRCSPMKGHSHVYWYRQLPEEGLKFMVYLQKENIIDESGMPKERFSAEFPKEGPSILRIQQVVRGDSAAYFCASSPPGRGSGYEQYFGPGTRLTVT.

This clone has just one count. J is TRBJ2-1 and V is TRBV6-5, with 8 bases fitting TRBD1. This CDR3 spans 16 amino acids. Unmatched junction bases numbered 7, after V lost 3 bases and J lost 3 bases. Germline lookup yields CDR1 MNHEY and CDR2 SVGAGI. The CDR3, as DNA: TGTGCCAGCAGTTATTCGGACAGGGCCAACTACAATGAGCAGTTCTTC. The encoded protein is CASSYSDRANYNEQFF.

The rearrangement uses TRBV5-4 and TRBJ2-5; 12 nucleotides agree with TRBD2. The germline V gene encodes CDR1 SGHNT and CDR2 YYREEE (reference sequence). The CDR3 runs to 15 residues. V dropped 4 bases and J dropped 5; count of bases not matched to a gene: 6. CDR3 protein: CASSLSTSGSETQYF. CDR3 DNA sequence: TGTGCCAGCAGCCTTTCGACTAGCGGGAGTGAGACCCAGTACTTC.